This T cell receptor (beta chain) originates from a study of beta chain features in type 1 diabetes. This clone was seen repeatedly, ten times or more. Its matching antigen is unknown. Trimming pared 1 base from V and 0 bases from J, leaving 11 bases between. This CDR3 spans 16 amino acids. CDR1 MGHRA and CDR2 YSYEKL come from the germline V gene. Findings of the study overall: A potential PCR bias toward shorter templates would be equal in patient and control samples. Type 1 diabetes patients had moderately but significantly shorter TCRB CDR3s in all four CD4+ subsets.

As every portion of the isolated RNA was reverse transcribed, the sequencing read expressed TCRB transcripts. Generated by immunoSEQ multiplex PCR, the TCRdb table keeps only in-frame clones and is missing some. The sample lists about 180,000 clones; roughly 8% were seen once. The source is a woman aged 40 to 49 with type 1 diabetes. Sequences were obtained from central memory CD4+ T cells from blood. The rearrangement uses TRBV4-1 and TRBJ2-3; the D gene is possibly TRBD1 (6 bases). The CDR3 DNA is TGCGCCAGCAGCCAAGTCGGCAGGGGAAGCACAGATACGCAGTATTTT. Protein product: CASSQVGRGSTDTQYF.